Below, one T cell receptor (beta chain) is given with its context. This clonotype was counted a few times. It lacks a known antigen. The junction shows a germline mismatch at one end, possibly a read error. Library preparation employed RT-PCR. Sequencing was carried out with an Illumina HiSeq 2500. Starting from the raw public reads, TCRdb applied fastp trimming at Q25, assembled clones with MiXCR and retained in-frame beta chains. Under each unique CDR3 protein, matching rows form one entry showing the most common genes and DNA. This sample lists more than 150,000 distinct CDR3 sequences; nearly 9.5% were detected once. The top ten constitute roughly 11% of the sample. This record belongs to a study of response to subunit inactivated influenza vaccine (dated by TCRdb to between 2017 and 2018). General notes on the study: Deep quantitative T cell receptor repertoire profiling was used in the study to track responses to a trivalent subunit inactivated influenza vaccine. Results and caveats for the whole study, not just this receptor: The authors suggested that each seasonal influenza vaccination may recruit only a limited number of new T cells.

This receptor was obtained from a man aged 50-59 years who received an inactivated influenza vaccine. Donor details come from another sample of the same person, matched by shared clones. Sequencing used non-naive T cells sorted from PBMCs, obtained on the day of vaccination. In light of the paper, this sample's cell subset or site label describes: memory T cell fraction.

The CDR3 protein: CASRKDQNAGELFF. The nucleotide sequence reads TGTGCCAGCAGAAAAGACCAGAACGCCGGGGAGCTGTTTTTT. The rearranged chain carries TRBV12-3 or TRBV12-4 and TRBJ2-2; the D gene is unclear. Inclusive of the bounding cysteine and phenylalanine, the CDR3 is 14 residues long. CDR3 DNA is the only sequence kept; it has 42 bases, read in frame from the first base.